This T cell receptor beta chain stems from a study of blood T cell repertoires in COVID-19. The repertoire was sequenced with immunoSEQ multiplex PCR; TCRdb's copy has only in-frame clones and lacks some. The data show a few hundred thousand clones, around 89% seen once. The CDR3 runs to 16 residues. Per the germline V gene, CDR1 is LNHDA and CDR2 is SQIVND (reference sequence). Trimming left V 9 bases short and J 5 bases short, with 20 bases between. This TCR derives from a man between 35 and 55 years old with acute or convalescent COVID-19. The chain uses TRBV19 and TRBJ1-6; a possible D gene is TRBD1 (5 bases). Sequencing used peripheral blood. The CDR3 bases are TGTGCCAGCACCAGGGCGGGGGGAAGGAATAATTCACCCCTCCACTTT. This encodes CASTRAGGRNNSPLHF.